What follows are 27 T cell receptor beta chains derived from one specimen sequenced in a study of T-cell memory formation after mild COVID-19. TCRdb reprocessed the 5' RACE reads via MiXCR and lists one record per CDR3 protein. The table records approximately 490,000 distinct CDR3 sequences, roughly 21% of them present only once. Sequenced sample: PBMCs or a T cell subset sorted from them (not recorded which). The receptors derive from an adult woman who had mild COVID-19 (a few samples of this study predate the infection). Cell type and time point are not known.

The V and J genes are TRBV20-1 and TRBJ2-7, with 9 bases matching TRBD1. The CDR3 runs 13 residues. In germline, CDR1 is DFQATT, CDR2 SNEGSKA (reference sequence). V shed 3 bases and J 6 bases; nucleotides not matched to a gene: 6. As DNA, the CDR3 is TGCAGTGCTAGTGAGGACAGGGGTTCCGAGCAGTACTTC. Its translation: CSASEDRGSEQYF.

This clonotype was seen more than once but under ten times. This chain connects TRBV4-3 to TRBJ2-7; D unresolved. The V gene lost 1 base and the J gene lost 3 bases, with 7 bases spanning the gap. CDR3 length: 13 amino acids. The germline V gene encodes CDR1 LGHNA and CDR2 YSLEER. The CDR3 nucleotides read TGCGCCAGCAGCCAAGCCGAGAGCTACGAGCAGTACTTC. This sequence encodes CASSQAESYEQYF.

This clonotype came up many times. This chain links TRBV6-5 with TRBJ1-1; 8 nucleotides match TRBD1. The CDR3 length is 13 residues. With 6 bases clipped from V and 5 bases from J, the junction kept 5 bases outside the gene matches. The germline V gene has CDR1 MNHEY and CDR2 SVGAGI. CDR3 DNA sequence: TGTGCCAGCAGCCGACAGGGGATGACTGAAGCTTTCTTT. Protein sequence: CASSRQGMTEAFF.

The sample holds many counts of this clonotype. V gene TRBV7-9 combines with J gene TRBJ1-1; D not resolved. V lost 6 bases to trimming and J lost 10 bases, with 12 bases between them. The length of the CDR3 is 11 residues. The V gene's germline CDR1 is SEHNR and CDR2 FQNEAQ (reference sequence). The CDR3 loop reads CASSQLLVAFF. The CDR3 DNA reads TGTGCCAGCAGTCAGCTCCTGGTAGCTTTCTTT.

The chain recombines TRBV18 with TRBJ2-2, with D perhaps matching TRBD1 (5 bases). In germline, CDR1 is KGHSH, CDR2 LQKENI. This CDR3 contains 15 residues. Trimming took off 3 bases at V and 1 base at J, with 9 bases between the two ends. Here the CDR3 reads CASSPRQQNTGELFF. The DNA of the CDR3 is TGTGCCAGCTCACCGAGACAGCAGAACACCGGGGAGCTGTTTTTT. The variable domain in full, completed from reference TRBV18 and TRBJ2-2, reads NAGVMQNPRHLVRRRGQEARLRCSPMKGHSHVYWYRQLPEEGLKFMVYLQKENIIDESGMPKERFSAEFPKEGPSILRIQQVVRGDSAAYFCASSPRQQNTGELFFGEGSRLTVL.

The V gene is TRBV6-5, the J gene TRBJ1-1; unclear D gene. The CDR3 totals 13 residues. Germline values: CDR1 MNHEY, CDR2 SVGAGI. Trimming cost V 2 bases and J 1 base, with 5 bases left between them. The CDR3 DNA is TGTGCCAGCAGTTACGGGCAGAACACTGAAGCTTTCTTT. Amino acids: CASSYGQNTEAFF.

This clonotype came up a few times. The CDR3 loop reads CASSPGTSGAKNIQYF. The CDR3 bases are TGTGCCAGCAGCCCCGGGACTAGCGGAGCCAAAAACATTCAGTACTTC. This chain connects TRBV9 to TRBJ2-4, with 11 positions matching TRBD2. The CDR3 sequence is 16 residues long. Germline-derived CDR1 and CDR2 are SGDLS and YYNGEE. J was trimmed by 0 bases and V by 4 bases; bases with no gene match: 3.

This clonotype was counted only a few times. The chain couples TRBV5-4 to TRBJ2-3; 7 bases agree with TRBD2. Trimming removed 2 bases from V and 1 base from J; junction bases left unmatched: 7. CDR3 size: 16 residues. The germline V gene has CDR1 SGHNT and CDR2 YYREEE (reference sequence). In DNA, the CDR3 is TGTGCCAGCAGCTTAGGCGGAGCGGGACGCACAGATACGCAGTATTTT. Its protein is CASSLGGAGRTDTQYF.

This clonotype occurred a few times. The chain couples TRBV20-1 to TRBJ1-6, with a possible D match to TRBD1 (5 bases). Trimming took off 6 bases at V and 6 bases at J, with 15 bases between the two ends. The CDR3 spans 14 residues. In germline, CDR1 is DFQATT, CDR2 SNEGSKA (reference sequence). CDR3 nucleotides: TGCAGTGCCTCCCCGGGACCCGTTAATTCACCCCTCCACTTT. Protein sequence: CSASPGPVNSPLHF.

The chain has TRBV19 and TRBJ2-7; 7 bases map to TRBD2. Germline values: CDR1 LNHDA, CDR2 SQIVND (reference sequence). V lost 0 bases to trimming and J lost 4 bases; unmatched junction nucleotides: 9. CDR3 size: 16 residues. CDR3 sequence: CASSIDRGSGSYEQYF. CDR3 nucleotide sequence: TGTGCCAGTAGTATAGATCGGGGTAGCGGGTCGTACGAGCAGTACTTC.

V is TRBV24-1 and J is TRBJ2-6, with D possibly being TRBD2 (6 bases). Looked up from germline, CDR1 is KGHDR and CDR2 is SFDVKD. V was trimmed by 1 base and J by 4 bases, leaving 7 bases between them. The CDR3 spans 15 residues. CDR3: CATSDLREGANVLTF. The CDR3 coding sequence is TGTGCCACCAGTGATTTACGGGAGGGGGCCAACGTCCTGACTTTC.

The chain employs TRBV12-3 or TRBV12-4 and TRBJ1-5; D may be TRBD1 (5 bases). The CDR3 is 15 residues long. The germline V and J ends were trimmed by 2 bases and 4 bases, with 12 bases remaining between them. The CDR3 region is CASSLIGTGNQPQHF. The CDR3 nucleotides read TGTGCCAGCAGTTTAATCGGGACGGGTAATCAGCCCCAGCATTTT.

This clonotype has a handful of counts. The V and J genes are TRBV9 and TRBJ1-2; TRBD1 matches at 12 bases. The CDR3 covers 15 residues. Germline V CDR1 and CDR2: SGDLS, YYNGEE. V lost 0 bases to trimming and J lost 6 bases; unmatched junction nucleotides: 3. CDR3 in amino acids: CASSVAGTGGHGYTF. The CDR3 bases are TGTGCCAGCAGCGTAGCTGGGACAGGGGGCCATGGCTACACCTTC.

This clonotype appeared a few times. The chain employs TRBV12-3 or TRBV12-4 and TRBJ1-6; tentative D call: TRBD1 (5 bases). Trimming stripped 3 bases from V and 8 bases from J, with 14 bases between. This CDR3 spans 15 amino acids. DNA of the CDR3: TGTGCCAGCAGTTTTGGACAACCGAAGGATTCACCCCTCCACTTT. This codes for CASSFGQPKDSPLHF.

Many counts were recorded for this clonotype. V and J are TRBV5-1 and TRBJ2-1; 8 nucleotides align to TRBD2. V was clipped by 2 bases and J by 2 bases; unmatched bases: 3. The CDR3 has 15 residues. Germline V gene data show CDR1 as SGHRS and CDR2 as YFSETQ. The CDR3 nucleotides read TGCGCCAGCAGCTTAGGAGCGGGGGCCTACAATGAGCAGTTCTTC. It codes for CASSLGAGAYNEQFF.

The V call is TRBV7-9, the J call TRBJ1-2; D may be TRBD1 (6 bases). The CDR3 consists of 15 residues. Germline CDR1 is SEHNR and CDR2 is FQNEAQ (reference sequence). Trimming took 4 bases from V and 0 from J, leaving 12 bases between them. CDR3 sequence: CASSSAGHSNYGYTF. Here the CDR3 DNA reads TGTGCCAGCAGCTCAGCGGGACACTCTAACTATGGCTACACCTTC.

CDR3 bases: TGTGCCAGTAGTACGCTCCCGGGACAGGGGTTTAATGAGCAGTTCTTC. This codes for CASSTLPGQGFNEQFF. The rearrangement joins TRBV19 to TRBJ2-1; 10 bases map to TRBD1. Germline values: CDR1 LNHDA, CDR2 SQIVND (reference sequence). The CDR3 totals 16 residues. Trimming at V came to 4 bases and at J to 7 bases, leaving 10 bases not matched to a gene.

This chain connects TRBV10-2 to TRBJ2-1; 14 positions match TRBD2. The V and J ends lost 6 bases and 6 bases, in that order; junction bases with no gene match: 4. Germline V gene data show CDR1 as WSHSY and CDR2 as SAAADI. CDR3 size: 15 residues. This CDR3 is CASRKGLAGANEQFF. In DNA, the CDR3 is TGCGCCAGCAGAAAGGGACTAGCGGGAGCCAATGAGCAGTTCTTC.

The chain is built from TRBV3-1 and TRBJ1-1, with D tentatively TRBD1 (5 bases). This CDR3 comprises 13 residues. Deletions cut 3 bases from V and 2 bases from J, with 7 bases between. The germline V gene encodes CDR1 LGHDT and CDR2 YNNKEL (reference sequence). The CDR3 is CASSHQGNTEAFF. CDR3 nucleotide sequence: TGTGCCAGCAGCCATCAGGGTAACACTGAAGCTTTCTTT. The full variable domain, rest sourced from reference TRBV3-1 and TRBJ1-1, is DTAVSQTPKYLVTQMGNDKSIKCEQNLGHDTMYWYKQDSKKFLKIMFSYNNKELIINETVPNRFSPKSPDKAHLNLHINSLELGDSAVYFCASSHQGNTEAFFGQGTRLTVV.

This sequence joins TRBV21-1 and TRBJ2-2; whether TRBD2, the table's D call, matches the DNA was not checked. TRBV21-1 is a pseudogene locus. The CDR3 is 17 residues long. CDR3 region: CASRGMGPENNTGELFF. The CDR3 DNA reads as TGTGCCAGCAGAGGTATGGGACCAGAAAACAACACCGGGGAGCTGTTTTTT.

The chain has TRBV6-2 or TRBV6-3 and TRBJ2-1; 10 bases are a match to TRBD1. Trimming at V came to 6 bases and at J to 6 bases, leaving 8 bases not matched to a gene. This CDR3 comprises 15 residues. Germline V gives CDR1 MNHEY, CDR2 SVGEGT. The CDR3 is CASRTDRGRGNEQFF. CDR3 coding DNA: TGTGCCAGCAGAACTGACAGGGGGCGAGGCAATGAGCAGTTCTTC.

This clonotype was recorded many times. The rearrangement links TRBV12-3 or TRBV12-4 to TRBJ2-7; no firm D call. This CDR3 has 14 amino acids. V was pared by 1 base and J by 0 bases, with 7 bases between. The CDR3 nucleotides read TGTGCCAGCAGTTTAGTTCAGAGCTCCTACGAGCAGTACTTC. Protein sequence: CASSLVQSSYEQYF.

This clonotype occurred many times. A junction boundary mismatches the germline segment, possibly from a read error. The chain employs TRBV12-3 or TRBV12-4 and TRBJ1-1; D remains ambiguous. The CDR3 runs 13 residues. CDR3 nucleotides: TGTGCCAGCAGCTTAGGACTGAACACTGAAGCTTTCTTT. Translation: CASSLGLNTEAFF.

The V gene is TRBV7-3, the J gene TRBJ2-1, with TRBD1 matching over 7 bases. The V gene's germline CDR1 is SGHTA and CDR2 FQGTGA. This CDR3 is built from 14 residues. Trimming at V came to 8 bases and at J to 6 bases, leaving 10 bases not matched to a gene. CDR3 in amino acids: CASGPTGQFNEQFF. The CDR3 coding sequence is TGTGCCAGCGGACCGACAGGGCAATTCAATGAGCAGTTCTTC.

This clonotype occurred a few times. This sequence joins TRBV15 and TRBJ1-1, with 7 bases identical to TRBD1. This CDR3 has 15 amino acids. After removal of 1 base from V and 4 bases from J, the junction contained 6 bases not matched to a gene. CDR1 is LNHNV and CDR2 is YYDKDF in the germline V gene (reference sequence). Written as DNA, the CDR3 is TGTGCCACCAGCAGAGGATCAGGGGGGATCACTGAAGCTTTCTTT. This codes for CATSRGSGGITEAFF. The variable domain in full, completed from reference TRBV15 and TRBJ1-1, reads DAMVIQNPRYQVTQFGKPVTLSCSQTLNHNVMYWYQQKSSQAPKLLFHYYDKDFNNEADTPDNFQSRRPNTSFCFLDIRSPGLGDTAMYLCATSRGSGGITEAFFGQGTRLTVV.

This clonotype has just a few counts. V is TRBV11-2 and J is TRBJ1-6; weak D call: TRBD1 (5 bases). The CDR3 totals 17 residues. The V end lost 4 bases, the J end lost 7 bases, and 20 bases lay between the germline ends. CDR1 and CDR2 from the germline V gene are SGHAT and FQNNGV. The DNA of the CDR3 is TGTGCCAGCAGCTCAGACCGGCGTCTGCGGGGGAATTCACCCCTCCACTTT. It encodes CASSSDRRLRGNSPLHF. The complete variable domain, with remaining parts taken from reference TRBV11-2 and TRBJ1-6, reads EAGVAQSPRYKIIEKRQSVAFWCNPISGHATLYWYQQILGQGPKLLIQFQNNGVVDDSQLPKDRFSAERLKGVDSTLKIQPAKLEDSAVYLCASSSDRRLRGNSPLHFGNGTRLTVT.

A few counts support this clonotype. The CDR3: CASSLRIAVSTDTQYF. The CDR3 DNA sequence: TGTGCCAGCAGCTTGAGGATAGCGGTGAGCACAGATACGCAGTATTTT. The chain couples TRBV5-4 to TRBJ2-3; possible D gene TRBD2, 6 bases. Germline V lookup: CDR1 SGHNT, CDR2 YYREEE (reference sequence). V lost 1 base and J 0 bases, leaving 12 bases between the germline ends. The CDR3 is 16 residues long.